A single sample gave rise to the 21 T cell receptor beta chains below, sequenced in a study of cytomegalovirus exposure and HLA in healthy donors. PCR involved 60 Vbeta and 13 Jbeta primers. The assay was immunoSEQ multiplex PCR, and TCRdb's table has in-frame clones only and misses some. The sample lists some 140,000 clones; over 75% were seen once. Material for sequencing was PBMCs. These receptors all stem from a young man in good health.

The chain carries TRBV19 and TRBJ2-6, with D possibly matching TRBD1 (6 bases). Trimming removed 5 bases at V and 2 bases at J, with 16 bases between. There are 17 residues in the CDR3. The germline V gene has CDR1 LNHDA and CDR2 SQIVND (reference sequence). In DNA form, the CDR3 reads TGTGCCAGTAGTCACAGAGGGGGAAGGGCTGGGGCCAACGTCCTGACTTTC. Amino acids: CASSHRGGRAGANVLTF.

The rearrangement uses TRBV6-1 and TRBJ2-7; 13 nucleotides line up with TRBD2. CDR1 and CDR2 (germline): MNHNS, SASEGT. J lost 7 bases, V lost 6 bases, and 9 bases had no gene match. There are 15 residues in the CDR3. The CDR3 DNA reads TGTGCCAGCAGACCCGGACTAGCGGGAGTTGGGGAGCAGTACTTC. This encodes CASRPGLAGVGEQYF.

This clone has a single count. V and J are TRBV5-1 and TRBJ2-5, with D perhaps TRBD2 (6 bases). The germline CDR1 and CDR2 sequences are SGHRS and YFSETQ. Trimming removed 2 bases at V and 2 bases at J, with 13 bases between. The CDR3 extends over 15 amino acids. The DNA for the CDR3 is TGCGCCAGCAGCTTTGGCGCGGGATGGCAAGAGACCCAGTACTTC. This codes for CASSFGAGWQETQYF.

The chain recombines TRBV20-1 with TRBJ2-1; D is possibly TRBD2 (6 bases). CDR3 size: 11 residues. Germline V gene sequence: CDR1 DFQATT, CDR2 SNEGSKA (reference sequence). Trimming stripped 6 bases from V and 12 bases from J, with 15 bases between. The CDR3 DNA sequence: TGCAGTGCCCGAGGTCGGAGGGGGCAGTTCTTC. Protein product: CSARGRRGQFF.

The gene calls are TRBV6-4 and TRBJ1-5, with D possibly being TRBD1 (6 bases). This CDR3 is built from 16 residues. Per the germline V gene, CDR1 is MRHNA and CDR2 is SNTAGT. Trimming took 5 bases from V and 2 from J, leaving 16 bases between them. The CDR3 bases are TGTGCCAGCAGTCCTCGCGGGGGCCCTGGCAATCAGCCCCAGCATTTT. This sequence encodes CASSPRGGPGNQPQHF.

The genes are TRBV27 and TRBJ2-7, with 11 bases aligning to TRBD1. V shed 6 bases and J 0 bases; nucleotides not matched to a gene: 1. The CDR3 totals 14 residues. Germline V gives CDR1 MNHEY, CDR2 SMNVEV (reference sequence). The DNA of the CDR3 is TGTGCCAGCAGGGGGACAGGGGGCTCCTACGAGCAGTACTTC. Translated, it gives CASRGTGGSYEQYF.

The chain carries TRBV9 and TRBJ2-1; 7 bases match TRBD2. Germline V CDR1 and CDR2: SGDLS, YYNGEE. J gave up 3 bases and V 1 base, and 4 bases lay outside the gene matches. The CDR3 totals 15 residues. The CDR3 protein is CASSVWSSGYNEQFF. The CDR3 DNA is TGTGCCAGCAGCGTATGGTCTAGCGGCTACAATGAGCAGTTCTTC.

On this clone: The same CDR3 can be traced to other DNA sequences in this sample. DNA for the CDR3: TGTGCCAGCAGCGTAGGGCTAGCGGGAGGCAATGAGCAGTTCTTC. It yields the protein CASSVGLAGGNEQFF. This rearrangement joins TRBV9 to TRBJ2-1; TRBD2 matches 11 bases. J was trimmed by 6 bases and V by 0 bases; bases with no gene match: 2. The CDR3 length is 15 residues. CDR1 is SGDLS, CDR2 YYNGEE, per germline.

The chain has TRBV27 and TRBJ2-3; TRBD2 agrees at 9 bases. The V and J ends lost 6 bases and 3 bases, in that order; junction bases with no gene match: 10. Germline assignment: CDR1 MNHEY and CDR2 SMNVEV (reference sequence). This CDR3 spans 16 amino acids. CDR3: CASRTNSGRRTDTQYF. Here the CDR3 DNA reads TGTGCCAGCAGAACTAACAGCGGGAGGAGGACAGATACGCAGTATTTT.

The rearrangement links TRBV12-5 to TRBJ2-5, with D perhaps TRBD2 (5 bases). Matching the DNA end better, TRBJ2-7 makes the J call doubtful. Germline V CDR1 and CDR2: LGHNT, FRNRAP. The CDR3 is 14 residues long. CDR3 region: CASGFWNGVGEQYF. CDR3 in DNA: TGTGCTAGTGGTTTTTGGAACGGGGTGGGCGAGCAGTACTTC.

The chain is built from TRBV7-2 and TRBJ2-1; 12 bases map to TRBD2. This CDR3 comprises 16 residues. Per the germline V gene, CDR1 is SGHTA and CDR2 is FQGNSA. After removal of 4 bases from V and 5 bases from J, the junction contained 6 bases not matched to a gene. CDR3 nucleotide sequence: TGTGCCAGCAGCTCAAATAGACTAGCGGGGGACAATGAGCAGTTCTTC. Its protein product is CASSSNRLAGDNEQFF.

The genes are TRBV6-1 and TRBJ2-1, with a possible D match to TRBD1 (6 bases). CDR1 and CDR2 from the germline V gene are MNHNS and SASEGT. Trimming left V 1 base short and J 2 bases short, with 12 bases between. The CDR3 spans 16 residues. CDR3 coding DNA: TGTGCCAGCAGTGAAGTGAGGGGGAGTGCCTACAATGAGCAGTTCTTC. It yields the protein CASSEVRGSAYNEQFF.

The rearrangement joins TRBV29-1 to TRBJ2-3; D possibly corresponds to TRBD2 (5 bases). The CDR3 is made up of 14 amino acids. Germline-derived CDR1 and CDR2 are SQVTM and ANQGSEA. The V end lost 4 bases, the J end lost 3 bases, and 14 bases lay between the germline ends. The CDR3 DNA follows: TGCAGCGTTGTTCGGGGTGTCGGTACAGATACGCAGTATTTT. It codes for CSVVRGVGTDTQYF.

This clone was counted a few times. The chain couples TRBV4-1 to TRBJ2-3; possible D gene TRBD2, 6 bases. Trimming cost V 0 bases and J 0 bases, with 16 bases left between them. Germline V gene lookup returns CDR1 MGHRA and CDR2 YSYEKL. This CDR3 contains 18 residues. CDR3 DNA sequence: TGCGCCAGCAGCCAAGATCCGGGTGGGCGGGGTAGCACAGATACGCAGTATTTT. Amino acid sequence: CASSQDPGGRGSTDTQYF.

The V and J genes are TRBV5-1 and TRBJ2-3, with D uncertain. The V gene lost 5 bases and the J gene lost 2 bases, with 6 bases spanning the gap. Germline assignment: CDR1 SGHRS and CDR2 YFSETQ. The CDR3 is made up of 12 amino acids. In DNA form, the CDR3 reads TGCGCCAGCAGGTACAACACAGATACGCAGTATTTT. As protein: CASRYNTDTQYF.

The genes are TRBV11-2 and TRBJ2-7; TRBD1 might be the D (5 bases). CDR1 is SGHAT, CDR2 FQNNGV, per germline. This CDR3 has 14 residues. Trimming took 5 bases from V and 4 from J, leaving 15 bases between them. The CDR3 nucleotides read TGTGCCAGCAGCCCCCCTCCATCAGGGTACGAGCAGTACTTC. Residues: CASSPPPSGYEQYF.

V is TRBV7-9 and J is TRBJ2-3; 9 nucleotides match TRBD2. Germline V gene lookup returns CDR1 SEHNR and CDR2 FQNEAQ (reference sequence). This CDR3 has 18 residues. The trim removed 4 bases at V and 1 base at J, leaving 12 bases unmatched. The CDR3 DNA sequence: TGTGCCAGCAGCTATCCCGTCGGGCTAGCGGGGCGCACAGATACGCAGTATTTT. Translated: CASSYPVGLAGRTDTQYF.

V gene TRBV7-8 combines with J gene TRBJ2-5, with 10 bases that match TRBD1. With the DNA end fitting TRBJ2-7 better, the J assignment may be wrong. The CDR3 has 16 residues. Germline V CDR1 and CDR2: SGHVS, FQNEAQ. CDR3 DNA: TGTGCCAGCAGCTTAGGTGGCGGGACAGGGGCGTACGAGCAGTACTTC. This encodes CASSLGGGTGAYEQYF.

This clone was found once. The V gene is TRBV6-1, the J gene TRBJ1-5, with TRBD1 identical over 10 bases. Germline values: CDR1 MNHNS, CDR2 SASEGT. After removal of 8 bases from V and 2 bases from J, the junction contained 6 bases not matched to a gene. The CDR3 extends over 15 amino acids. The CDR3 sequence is CASWDRGEGNQPQHF. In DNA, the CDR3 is TGTGCCAGCTGGGACAGGGGAGAGGGCAATCAGCCCCAGCATTTT.

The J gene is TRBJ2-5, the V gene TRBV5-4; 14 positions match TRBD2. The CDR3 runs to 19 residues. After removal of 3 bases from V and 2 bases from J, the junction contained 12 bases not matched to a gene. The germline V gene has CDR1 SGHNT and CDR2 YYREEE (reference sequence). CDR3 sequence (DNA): TGTGCCAGCAGCTCACCCGCGACTAGCGGGAGGGCAGGGCAAGAGACCCAGTACTTC. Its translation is CASSSPATSGRAGQETQYF.

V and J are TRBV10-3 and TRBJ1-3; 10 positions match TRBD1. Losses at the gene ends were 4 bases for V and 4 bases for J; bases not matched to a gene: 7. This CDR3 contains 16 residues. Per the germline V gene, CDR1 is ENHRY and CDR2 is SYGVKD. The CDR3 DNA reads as TGTGCCATCAGTGCCGGACAGGGGGAGGCGGGAAACACCATATATTTT. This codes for CAISAGQGEAGNTIYF.